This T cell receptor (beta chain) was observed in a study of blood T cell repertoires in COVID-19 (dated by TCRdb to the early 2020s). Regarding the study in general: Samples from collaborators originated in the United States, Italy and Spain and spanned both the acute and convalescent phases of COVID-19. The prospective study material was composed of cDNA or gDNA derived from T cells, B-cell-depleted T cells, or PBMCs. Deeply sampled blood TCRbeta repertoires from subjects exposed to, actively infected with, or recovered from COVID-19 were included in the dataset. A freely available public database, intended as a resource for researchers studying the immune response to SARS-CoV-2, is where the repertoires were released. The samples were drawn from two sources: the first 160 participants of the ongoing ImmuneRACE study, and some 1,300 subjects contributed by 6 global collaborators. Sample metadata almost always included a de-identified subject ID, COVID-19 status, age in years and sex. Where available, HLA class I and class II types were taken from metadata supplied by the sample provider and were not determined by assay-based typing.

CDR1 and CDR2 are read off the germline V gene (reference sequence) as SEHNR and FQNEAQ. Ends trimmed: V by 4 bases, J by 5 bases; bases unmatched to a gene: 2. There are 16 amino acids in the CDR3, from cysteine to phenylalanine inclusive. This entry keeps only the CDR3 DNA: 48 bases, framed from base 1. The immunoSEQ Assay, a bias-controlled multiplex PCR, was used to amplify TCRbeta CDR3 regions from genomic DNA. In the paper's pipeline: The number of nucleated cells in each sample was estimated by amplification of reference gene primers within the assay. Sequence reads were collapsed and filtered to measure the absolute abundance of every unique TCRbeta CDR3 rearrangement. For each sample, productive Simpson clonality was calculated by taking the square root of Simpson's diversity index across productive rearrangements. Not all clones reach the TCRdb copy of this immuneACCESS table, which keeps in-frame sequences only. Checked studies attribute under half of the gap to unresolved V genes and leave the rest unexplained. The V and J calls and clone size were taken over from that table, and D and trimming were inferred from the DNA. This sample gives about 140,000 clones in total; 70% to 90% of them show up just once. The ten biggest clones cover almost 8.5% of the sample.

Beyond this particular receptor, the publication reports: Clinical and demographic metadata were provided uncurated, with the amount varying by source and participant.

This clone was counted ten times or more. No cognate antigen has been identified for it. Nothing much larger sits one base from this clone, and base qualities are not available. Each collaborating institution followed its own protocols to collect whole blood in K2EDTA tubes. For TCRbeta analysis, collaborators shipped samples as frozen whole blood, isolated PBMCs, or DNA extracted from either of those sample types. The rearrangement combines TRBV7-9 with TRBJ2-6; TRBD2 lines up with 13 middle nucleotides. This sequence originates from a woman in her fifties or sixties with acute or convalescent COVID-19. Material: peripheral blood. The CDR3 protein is CASSSGLAGRANVLTF. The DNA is TGTGCCAGCAGCTCGGGACTAGCGGGACGGGCCAACGTCCTGACTTTC.